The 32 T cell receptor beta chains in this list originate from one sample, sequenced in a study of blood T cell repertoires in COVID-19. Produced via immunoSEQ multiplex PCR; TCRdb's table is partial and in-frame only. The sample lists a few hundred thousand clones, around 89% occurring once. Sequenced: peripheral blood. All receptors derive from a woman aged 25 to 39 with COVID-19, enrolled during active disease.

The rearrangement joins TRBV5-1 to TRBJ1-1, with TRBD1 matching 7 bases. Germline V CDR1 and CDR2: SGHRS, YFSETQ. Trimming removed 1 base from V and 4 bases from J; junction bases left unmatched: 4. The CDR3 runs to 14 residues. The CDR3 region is CASSLSRGLTEAFF. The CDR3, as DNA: TGCGCCAGCAGCTTGTCGAGGGGGCTCACTGAAGCTTTCTTT.

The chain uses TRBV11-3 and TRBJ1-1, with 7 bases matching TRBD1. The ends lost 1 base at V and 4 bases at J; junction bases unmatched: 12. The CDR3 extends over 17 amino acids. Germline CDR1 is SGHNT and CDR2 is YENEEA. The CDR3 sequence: CASSLGGGARTGTEAFF. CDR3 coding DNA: TGTGCCAGCAGCTTAGGAGGGGGCGCAAGGACGGGCACTGAAGCTTTCTTT.

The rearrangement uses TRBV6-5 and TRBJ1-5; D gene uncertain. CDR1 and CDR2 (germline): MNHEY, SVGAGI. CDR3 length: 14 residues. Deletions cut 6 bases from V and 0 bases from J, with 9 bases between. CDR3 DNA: TGTGCCAGCAGGCCAGACACTAGCAATCAGCCCCAGCATTTT. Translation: CASRPDTSNQPQHF.

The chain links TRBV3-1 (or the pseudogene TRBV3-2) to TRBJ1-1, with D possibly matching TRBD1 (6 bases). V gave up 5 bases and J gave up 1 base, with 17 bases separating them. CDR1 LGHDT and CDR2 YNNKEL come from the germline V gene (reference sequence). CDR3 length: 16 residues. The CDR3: CASSFSDRRQNTEAFF. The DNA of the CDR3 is TGTGCCAGCAGCTTCTCCGACAGGAGACAGAACACTGAAGCTTTCTTT.

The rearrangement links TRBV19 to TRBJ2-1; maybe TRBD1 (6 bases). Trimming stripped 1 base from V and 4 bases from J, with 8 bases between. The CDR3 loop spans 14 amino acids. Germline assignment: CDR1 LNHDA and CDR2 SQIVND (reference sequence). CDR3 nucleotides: TGTGCCAGTAGTATAGTCGGGACATACAATGAGCAGTTCTTC. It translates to CASSIVGTYNEQFF. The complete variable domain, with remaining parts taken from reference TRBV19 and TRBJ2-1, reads DGGITQSPKYLFRKEGQNVTLSCEQNLNHDAMYWYRQDPGQGLRLIYYSQIVNDFQKGDIAEGYSVSREKKESFPLTVTSAQKNPTAFYLCASSIVGTYNEQFFGPGTRLTVL.

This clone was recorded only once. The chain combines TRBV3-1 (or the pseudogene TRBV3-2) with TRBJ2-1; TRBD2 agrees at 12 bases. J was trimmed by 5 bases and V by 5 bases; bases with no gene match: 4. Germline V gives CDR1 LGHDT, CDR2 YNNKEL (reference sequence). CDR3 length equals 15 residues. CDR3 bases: TGTGCCAGCAGCGACCGACTAGCGGGGGACAATGAGCAGTTCTTC. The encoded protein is CASSDRLAGDNEQFF.

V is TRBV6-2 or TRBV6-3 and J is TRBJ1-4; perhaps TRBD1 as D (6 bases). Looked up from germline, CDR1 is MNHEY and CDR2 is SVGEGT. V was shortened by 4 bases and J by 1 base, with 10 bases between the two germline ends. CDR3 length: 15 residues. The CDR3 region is CASSSDRITNEKLFF. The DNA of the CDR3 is TGTGCCAGCAGTTCCGACAGGATAACTAATGAAAAACTGTTTTTT.

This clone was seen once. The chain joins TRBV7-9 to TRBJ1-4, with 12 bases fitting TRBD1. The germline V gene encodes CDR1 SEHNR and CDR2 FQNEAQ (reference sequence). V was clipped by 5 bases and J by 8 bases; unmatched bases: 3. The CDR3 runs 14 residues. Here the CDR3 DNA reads TGTGCCAGCAGCGTCGGGACAGGGGGCGAAAAACTGTTTTTT. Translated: CASSVGTGGEKLFF.

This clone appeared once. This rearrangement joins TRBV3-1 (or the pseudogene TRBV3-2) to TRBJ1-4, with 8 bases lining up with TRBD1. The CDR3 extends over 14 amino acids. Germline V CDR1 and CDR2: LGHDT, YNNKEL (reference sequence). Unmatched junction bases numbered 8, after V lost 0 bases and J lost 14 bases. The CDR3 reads CASSQESARTGLFF. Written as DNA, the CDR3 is TGTGCCAGCAGCCAAGAGTCCGCCAGGACAGGGCTGTTTTTT.

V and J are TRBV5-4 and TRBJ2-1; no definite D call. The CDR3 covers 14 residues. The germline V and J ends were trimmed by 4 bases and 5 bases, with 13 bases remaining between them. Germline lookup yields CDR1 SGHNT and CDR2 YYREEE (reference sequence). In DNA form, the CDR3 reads TGTGCCAGCAGCGCCCGCGGAAGAGACAATGAGCAGTTCTTC. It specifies CASSARGRDNEQFF.

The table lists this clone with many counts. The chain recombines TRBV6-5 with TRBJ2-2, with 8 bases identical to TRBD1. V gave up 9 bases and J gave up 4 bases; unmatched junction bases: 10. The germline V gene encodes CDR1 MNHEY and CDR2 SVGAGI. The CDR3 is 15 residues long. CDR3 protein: CARNSDRAPTGELFF. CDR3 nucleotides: TGTGCCAGAAACTCGGACAGGGCACCCACCGGGGAGCTGTTTTTT.

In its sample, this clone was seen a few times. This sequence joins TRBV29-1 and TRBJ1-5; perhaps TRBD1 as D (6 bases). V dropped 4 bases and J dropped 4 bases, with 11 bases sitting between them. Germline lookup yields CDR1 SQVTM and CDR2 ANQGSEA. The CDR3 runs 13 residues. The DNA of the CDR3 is TGCAGCGTTGGGTGGACAGAAAATCAGCCCCAGCATTTT. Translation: CSVGWTENQPQHF.

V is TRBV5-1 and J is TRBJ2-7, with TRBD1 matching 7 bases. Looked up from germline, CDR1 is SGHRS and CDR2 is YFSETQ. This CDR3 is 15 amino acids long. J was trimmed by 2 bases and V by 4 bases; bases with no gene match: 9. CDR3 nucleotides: TGCGCCAGCAGCCCCCGGTGGACAGGAGCCTACGAGCAGTACTTC. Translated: CASSPRWTGAYEQYF.

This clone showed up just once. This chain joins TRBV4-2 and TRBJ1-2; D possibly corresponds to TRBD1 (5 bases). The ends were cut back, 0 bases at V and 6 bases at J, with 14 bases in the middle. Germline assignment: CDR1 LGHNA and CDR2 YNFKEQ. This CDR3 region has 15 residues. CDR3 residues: CASSQDFRSGDGYTF. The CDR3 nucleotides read TGTGCCAGCAGCCAAGACTTCCGATCGGGGGATGGCTACACCTTC.

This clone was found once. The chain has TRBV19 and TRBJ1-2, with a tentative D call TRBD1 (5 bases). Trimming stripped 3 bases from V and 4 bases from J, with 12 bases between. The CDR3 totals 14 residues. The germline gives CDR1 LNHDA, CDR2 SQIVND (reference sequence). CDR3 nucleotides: TGTGCCAGTAGTATCGGGGGGACGGCCTATGGCTACACCTTC. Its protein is CASSIGGTAYGYTF. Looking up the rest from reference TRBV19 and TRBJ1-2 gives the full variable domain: DGGITQSPKYLFRKEGQNVTLSCEQNLNHDAMYWYRQDPGQGLRLIYYSQIVNDFQKGDIAEGYSVSREKKESFPLTVTSAQKNPTAFYLCASSIGGTAYGYTFGSGTRLTVV.

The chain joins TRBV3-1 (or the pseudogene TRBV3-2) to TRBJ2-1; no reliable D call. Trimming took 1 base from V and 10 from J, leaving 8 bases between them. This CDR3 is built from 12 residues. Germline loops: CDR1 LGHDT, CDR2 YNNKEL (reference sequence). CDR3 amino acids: CASSQGPREQFF. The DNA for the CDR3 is TGTGCCAGCAGCCAAGGCCCCCGGGAGCAGTTCTTC.

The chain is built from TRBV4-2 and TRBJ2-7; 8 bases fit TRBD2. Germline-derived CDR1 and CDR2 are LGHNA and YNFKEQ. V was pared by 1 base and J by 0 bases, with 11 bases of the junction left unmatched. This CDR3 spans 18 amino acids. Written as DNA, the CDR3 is TGTGCCAGCAGCCAAGGACGGCTCGGGAGGGATCGCTCCTACGAGCAGTACTTC. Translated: CASSQGRLGRDRSYEQYF.

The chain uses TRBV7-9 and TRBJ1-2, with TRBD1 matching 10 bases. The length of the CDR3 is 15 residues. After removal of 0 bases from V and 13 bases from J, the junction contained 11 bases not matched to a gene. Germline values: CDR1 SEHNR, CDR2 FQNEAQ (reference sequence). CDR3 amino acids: CASSLAGTGDQGLTF. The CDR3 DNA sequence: TGTGCCAGCAGCTTAGCCGGGACAGGGGACCAAGGGCTCACCTTC. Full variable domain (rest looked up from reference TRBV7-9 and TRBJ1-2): DTGVSQNPRHKITKRGQNVTFRCDPISEHNRLYWYRQTLGQGPEFLTYFQNEAQLEKSRLLSDRFSAERPKGSFSTLEIQRTEQGDSAMYLCASSLAGTGDQGLTFGSGTRLTVV.

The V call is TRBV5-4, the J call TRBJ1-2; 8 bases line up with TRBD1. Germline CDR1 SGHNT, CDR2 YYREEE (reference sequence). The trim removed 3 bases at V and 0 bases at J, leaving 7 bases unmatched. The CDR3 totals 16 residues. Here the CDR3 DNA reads TGTGCCAGCAGCTCGATGCCGGGACAGGCTAACTATGGCTACACCTTC. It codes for CASSSMPGQANYGYTF.

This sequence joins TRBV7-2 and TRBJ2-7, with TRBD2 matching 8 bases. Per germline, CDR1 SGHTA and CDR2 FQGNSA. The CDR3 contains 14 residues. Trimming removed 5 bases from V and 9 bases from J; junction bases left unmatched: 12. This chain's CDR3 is CASSQSMGLGRQYF. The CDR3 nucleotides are TGTGCCAGCAGCCAATCTATGGGACTAGGAAGGCAGTACTTC.

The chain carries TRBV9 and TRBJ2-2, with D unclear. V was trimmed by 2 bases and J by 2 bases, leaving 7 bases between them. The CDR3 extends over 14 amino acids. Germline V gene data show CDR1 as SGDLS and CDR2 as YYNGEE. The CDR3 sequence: CASSVLVNTGELFF. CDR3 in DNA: TGTGCCAGCAGCGTGCTAGTTAACACCGGGGAGCTGTTTTTT.

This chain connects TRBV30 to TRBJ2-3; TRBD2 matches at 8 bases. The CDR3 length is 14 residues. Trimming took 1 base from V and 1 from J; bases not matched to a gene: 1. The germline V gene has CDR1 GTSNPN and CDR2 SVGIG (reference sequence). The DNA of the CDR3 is TGTGCCTGGAGTGAACTAGCGGGCACAGATACGCAGTATTTT. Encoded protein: CAWSELAGTDTQYF.

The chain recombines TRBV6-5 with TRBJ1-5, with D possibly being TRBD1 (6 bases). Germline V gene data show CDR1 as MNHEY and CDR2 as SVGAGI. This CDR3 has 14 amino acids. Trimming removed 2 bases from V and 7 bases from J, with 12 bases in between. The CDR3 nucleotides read TGTGCCAGCAGTTACGGTCAGGGGCTACAGCCCCAGCATTTT. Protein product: CASSYGQGLQPQHF.

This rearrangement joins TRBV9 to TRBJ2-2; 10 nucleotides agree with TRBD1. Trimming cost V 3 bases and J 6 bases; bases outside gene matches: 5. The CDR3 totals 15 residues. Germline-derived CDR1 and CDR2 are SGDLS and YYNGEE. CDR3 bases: TGTGCCAGCAGCGAGTTAGGACAGGGGGCCGGGGAGCTGTTTTTT. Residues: CASSELGQGAGELFF.

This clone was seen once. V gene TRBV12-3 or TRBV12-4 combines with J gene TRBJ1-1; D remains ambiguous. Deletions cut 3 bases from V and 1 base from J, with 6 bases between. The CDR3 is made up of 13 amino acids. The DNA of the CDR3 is TGTGCCAGCAGTTTCAGGCCGAACACTGAAGCTTTCTTT. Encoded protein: CASSFRPNTEAFF.

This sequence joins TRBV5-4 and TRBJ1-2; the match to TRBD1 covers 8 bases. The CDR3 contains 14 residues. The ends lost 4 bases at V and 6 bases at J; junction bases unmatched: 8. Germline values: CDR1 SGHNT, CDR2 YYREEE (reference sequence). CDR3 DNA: TGTGCCAGCAGCGGAACGACAGGGGTCGATGGCTACACCTTC. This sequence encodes CASSGTTGVDGYTF.

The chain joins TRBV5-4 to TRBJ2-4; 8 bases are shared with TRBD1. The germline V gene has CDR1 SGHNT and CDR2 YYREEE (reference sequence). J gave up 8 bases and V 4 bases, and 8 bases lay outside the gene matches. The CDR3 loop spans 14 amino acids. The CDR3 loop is CASSATGQGDIQYF. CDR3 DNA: TGTGCCAGCAGCGCCACAGGACAGGGTGACATTCAGTACTTC.

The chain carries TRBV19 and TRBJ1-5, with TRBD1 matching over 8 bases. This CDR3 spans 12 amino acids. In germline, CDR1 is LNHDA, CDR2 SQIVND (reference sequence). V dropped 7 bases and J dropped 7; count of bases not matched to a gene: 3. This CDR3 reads CASKTGAQPQHF. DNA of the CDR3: TGTGCCAGTAAGACAGGGGCGCAGCCCCAGCATTTT. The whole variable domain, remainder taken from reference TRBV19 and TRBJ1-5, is DGGITQSPKYLFRKEGQNVTLSCEQNLNHDAMYWYRQDPGQGLRLIYYSQIVNDFQKGDIAEGYSVSREKKESFPLTVTSAQKNPTAFYLCASKTGAQPQHFGDGTRLSIL.

As DNA, the CDR3 is TGTGCCAGCAGCCGGGGACAGGGCGGTCTCGCCGTAGAGACCCAGTACTTC. Translated: CASSRGQGGLAVETQYF. This chain links TRBV7-9 with TRBJ2-5; 9 bases agree with TRBD1. This CDR3 comprises 17 residues. Germline trimming cut 5 bases from V and 4 bases from J; bases unmatched to any gene: 14. In germline, CDR1 is SEHNR, CDR2 FQNEAQ (reference sequence).

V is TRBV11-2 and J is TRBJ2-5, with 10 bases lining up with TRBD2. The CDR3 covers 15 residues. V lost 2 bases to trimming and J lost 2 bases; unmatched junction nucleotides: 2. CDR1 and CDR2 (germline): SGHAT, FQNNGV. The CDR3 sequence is CASSLISGGQETQYF. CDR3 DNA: TGTGCCAGCAGCTTAATTAGCGGGGGGCAAGAGACCCAGTACTTC. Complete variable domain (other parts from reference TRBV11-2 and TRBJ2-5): EAGVAQSPRYKIIEKRQSVAFWCNPISGHATLYWYQQILGQGPKLLIQFQNNGVVDDSQLPKDRFSAERLKGVDSTLKIQPAKLEDSAVYLCASSLISGGQETQYFGPGTRLLVL.

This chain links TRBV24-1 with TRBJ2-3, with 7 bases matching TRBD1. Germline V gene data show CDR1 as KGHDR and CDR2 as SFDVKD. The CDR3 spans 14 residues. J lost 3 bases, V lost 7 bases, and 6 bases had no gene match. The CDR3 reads CATSDRVRTDTQYF. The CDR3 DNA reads TGTGCCACCAGCGACAGGGTAAGGACAGATACGCAGTATTTT.

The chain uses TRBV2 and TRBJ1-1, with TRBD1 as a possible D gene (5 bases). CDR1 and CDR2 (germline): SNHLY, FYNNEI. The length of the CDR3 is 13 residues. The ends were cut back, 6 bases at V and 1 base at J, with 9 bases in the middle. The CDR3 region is CASSFQGNTEAFF. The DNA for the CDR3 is TGTGCCAGCAGCTTCCAGGGGAACACTGAAGCTTTCTTT.